This T cell receptor beta chain was found in a study of cytomegalovirus exposure and HLA in healthy donors. Primers included in the PCR were 60 Vbeta and 13 Jbeta primers. Clones were sequenced by immunoSEQ multiplex PCR, and TCRdb holds only the in-frame ones, with some missing. Altogether 150,000 to 180,000 clones are present, 80% being singletons, with the ten largest covering roughly 5.5%. V was cut by 2 bases and J by 2 bases, with 12 bases left in between. The CDR3 runs 15 residues. CDR1 SGHTA and CDR2 FQGTGA come from the germline V gene. This TCR came from a woman aged 40-49 years in good health and CMV-seropositive. The V call is TRBV7-3, the J call TRBJ2-5, with a possible D match to TRBD1 (6 bases). What was sequenced was PBMCs. CDR3 nucleotides: TGTGCCAGCAGCTTAGGGGGCATCTCGCAAGAGACCCAGTACTTC. Its translation: CASSLGGISQETQYF.